This T cell receptor beta chain was captured by sequencing in a study of shared clonotypes between healthy human individuals. The study, taken as a whole, reports: Naive subsets, compared against memory subsets, generally had larger estimated richness values.

This CDR3 has 15 amino acids. Trimming took 3 bases from V and 4 from J; bases not matched to a gene: 7. The germline gives CDR1 SGHVS, CDR2 FNYEAQ. Points on this clone: What it recognizes is unknown.

Measured with immunoSEQ multiplex PCR; TCRdb has only the in-frame clones, and not every one. The sample has roughly 2.4 million clones, approximately 94% seen once. This sequence joins TRBV7-6 and TRBJ2-7, with 9 bases lining up with TRBD1. The sequenced sample was naive CD4+ T cells sorted from blood. Specified subset: CD45RA+ positively selected. This TCR was recovered from a man in his late teens or twenties in good health. The CDR3 coding sequence is TGTGCCAGCAGCTTTGGGGGACAGGGAGTGTACGAGCAGTACTTC. Residues: CASSFGGQGVYEQYF.